A selection of T cell receptor beta chains follows, all from one sample in a study of blood T cell repertoires in COVID-19. The data were produced by immunoSEQ multiplex PCR, yet TCRdb's version contains in-frame clones alone and is incomplete. The table shows roughly 250,000 clones, with 88% occurring only once. Sequencing was carried out using PBMCs or T cells enriched from blood (not recorded which). The receptor source for this set is a woman aged 45-59 years who had recovered from COVID-19. CDR3s include the opening cysteine and the closing phenylalanine or tryptophan. A D gene is named only where the DNA matches it firmly. Only part of the rows carry a size: once, few, many, or a class if the clone is expanded.

clone size	J gene	V gene	D gene	CDR3 protein	CDR3 DNA
.	TRBJ1-5	TRBV4-3	TRBD1	CASSQEWGQGMPQHF	TGCGCCAGCAGCCAAGAATGGGGACAGGGAATGCCCCAGCATTTT
.	TRBJ2-3	TRBV24-1	.	CATSDWGLGEKVDTQYF	TGTGCCACCAGTGATTGGGGGCTCGGGGAAAAAGTAGATACGCAGTATTTT
.	TRBJ2-1	TRBV7-2	TRBD2	CASSASGSSYNEQFF	TGTGCCAGCAGCGCCAGCGGGAGCTCCTACAATGAGCAGTTCTTC
few	TRBJ2-5	TRBV21-1	.	CASPSLGPIQETQYF	TGTGCCAGCCCTTCTCTGGGGCCAATCCAAGAGACCCAGTACTTC
once	TRBJ1-2	TRBV27	.	CASSTDSSYGYTF	TGTGCCAGCAGTACCGACAGTTCCTATGGCTACACCTTC
.	TRBJ2-3	TRBV6-2/TRBV6-3	TRBD1	CASSMDRGRADTQYF	TGTGCCAGCAGTATGGACAGGGGTAGGGCAGATACGCAGTATTTT
once	TRBJ2-1	TRBV12-3/TRBV12-4	.	CASTPRGLNEQFF	TGTGCCAGCACCCCTCGAGGGCTTAATGAGCAGTTCTTC
.	TRBJ2-7	TRBV28	TRBD2	CASSGSGSPSEQYF	TGTGCCAGCAGTGGGAGCGGGAGCCCTTCCGAGCAGTACTTC
.	TRBJ2-7	TRBV14	.	CASSLPSNRNEQYF	TGTGCCAGCAGCCTGCCCTCAAACAGAAACGAGCAGTACTTC
.	TRBJ1-6	TRBV28	TRBD1	CASSYSGGTSPLHF	TGTGCCAGCAGCTATTCAGGGGGTACTTCACCCCTCCACTTT
.	TRBJ1-1	TRBV19	TRBD1	CASRLNRGLTEAFF	TGTGCCAGTAGATTGAACAGGGGGTTGACTGAAGCTTTCTTT
few	TRBJ1-1	TRBV28	.	CASSLRRGNTEAFF	TGTGCCAGCAGTTTGCGCAGGGGTAACACTGAAGCTTTCTTT
.	TRBJ1-4	TRBV4-2	.	CASSQGSREGEKLFF	TGTGCCAGCAGCCAAGGGAGTAGGGAGGGTGAAAAACTGTTTTTT
.	TRBJ1-1	TRBV5-6	TRBD1	CASSLGQGEVNTEAFF	TGTGCCAGCAGCCTCGGACAGGGTGAGGTGAACACTGAAGCTTTCTTT
.	TRBJ1-2	TRBV12-3/TRBV12-4	.	CASRDNLNYGYTF	TGTGCCAGCAGGGACAACCTAAACTATGGCTACACCTTC
.	TRBJ1-3	TRBV9	.	CASSVGGQQVSGNTIYF	TGTGCCAGCAGCGTGGGTGGGCAACAAGTCTCTGGAAACACCATATATTTT
.	TRBJ1-2	TRBV14	TRBD1	CASSQLATGAVGYGYTF	TGTGCCAGCAGCCAATTGGCAACAGGGGCCGTCGGCTATGGCTACACCTTC
.	TRBJ2-5	TRBV5-1	.	CASSLGSQETQYF	TGCGCCAGCAGCTTGGGCAGCCAAGAGACCCAGTACTTC
.	TRBJ2-1	TRBV5-4	.	CASSLGGNGGAVEQFF	TGTGCCAGCAGCTTGGGTGGAAACGGAGGGGCGGTTGAGCAGTTCTTC
.	TRBJ1-2	TRBV29-1	.	CSVDYGGKGDYGYTF	TGCAGCGTTGACTACGGGGGAAAAGGGGACTATGGCTACACCTTC
.	TRBJ2-7	TRBV27	TRBD2	CASSLAGASPYEQYF	TGTGCCAGCAGTTTAGCGGGAGCCTCACCCTACGAGCAGTACTTC
.	TRBJ1-3	TRBV6-5	TRBD1	CASRGTGRNTIYF	TGTGCCAGCAGGGGGACAGGCAGAAACACCATATATTTT
.	TRBJ2-7	TRBV9	TRBD1	CASSAGTGTYYEQYF	TGTGCCAGCAGCGCCGGGACAGGGACCTACTACGAGCAGTACTTC
.	TRBJ2-7	TRBV5-1	TRBD1	CASSPRDSNTAYEQYF	TGCGCCAGCAGCCCACGGGACAGCAATACCGCCTACGAGCAGTACTTC
.	TRBJ1-5	TRBV7-6	.	CASSPQQQGYQPQHF	TGTGCCAGCAGCCCACAACAACAGGGTTATCAGCCCCAGCATTTT
.	TRBJ2-7	TRBV28	.	CASSSNRVQEQYF	TGTGCCAGCAGTTCTAACAGGGTTCAAGAGCAGTACTTC
few	TRBJ2-7	TRBV18	TRBD2	CASSPLRTSGRSSYEQYF	TGTGCCAGCTCACCACTTCGGACTAGCGGGAGATCCTCCTACGAGCAGTACTTC
.	TRBJ1-6	TRBV5-6	.	CASSQTDRDNSPLHF	TGTGCCAGCAGCCAGACAGACAGAGATAATTCACCCCTCCACTTT
.	TRBJ2-1	TRBV3-1/TRBV3-2	TRBD2	CASSPLAGAYNEQFF	TGTGCCAGCAGCCCGCTAGCGGGTGCCTACAATGAGCAGTTCTTC
.	TRBJ1-2	TRBV7-9	TRBD1	CASSSMDRGQVYGYTF	TGTGCCAGCAGCTCGATGGACAGGGGGCAAGTCTATGGCTACACCTTC
.	TRBJ1-5	TRBV30	.	CAWSRGGTQPQHF	TGTGCCTGGAGTAGGGGGGGCACCCAGCCCCAGCATTTT
.	TRBJ2-7	TRBV27	.	CASSPMRGGSYEQYF	TGTGCCAGCAGTCCCATGCGTGGAGGCTCCTACGAGCAGTACTTC
.	TRBJ1-5	TRBV2	TRBD1	CASRRGAYGQGASNQPQHF	TGTGCCAGCAGGAGGGGCGCTTACGGACAGGGGGCTAGCAATCAGCCCCAGCATTTT
.	TRBJ1-2	TRBV18	.	CASSTLDSNPGYTF	TGTGCCAGCTCAACCTTAGACAGCAATCCTGGCTACACCTTC
.	TRBJ2-5	TRBV7-7	TRBD2	CASSQGLAGGAETQYF	TGTGCTAGCAGCCAGGGACTAGCGGGAGGGGCAGAGACCCAGTACTTC
.	TRBJ1-2	TRBV4-2	TRBD1	CASSPRTGDGYTF	TGTGCCAGCAGCCCCCGGACAGGGGATGGCTACACCTTC
once	TRBJ1-1	TRBV11-2	.	CASSLYGGGTEAFF	TGTGCCAGCAGCTTATACGGGGGGGGCACTGAAGCTTTCTTT
.	TRBJ1-4	TRBV28	TRBD1	CASSLLGTEDEKLFF	TGTGCCAGCAGTTTATTGGGGACAGAGGATGAAAAACTGTTTTTT
.	TRBJ1-1	TRBV27	TRBD1	CASSSYTGVGGTEAFF	TGTGCCAGCAGTTCCTACACAGGGGTGGGGGGCACTGAAGCTTTCTTT
once	TRBJ2-7	TRBV4-1	TRBD2	CASSHSPGTSLNEQYF	TGCGCCAGCAGCCATAGCCCCGGGACTAGCCTGAACGAGCAGTACTTC
.	TRBJ2-7	TRBV7-9	.	CASSGQISYEQYF	TGTGCCAGCAGTGGACAAATCTCCTACGAGCAGTACTTC
.	TRBJ1-5	TRBV28	.	CASSLGGNGQPQHF	TGTGCCAGCAGTTTAGGGGGGAACGGTCAGCCCCAGCATTTT
.	TRBJ2-2	TRBV7-3	TRBD1	CASSLIGQGNPGELFF	TGTGCCAGCAGCTTAATAGGACAGGGAAATCCCGGGGAGCTGTTTTTT
.	TRBJ2-5	TRBV11-3	TRBD1	CASSHRTGGGETQYF	TGTGCCAGCAGTCATAGGACAGGGGGCGGGGAGACCCAGTACTTC
.	TRBJ2-2	TRBV30	.	CAWGPGDSSGELFF	TGTGCCTGGGGGCCAGGGGATTCCTCCGGGGAGCTGTTTTTT
few	TRBJ2-7	TRBV19	TRBD1	CASSSTGGPSYEQYF	TGTGCCAGTAGTTCTACAGGGGGCCCCTCCTACGAGCAGTACTTC
.	TRBJ2-1	TRBV28	.	CASSEATLNEQFF	TGTGCCAGCAGTGAAGCGACTCTCAATGAGCAGTTCTTC
.	TRBJ2-5	TRBV5-1	TRBD2	CASSSAGLAGEETQYF	TGCGCCAGCAGCTCGGCCGGACTAGCGGGAGAAGAGACCCAGTACTTC
.	TRBJ2-2	TRBV4-2	TRBD1	CASSQGQGAGGGELFF	TGTGCCAGCAGCCAGGGACAGGGGGCTGGTGGCGGGGAGCTGTTTTTT
.	TRBJ2-1	TRBV6-5	.	CASRKGGSYNEQFF	TGTGCCAGCAGAAAAGGGGGTTCCTACAATGAGCAGTTCTTC
few	TRBJ2-3	TRBV11-2	.	CASTRDGESTDTQYF	TGTGCCAGCACCAGGGATGGAGAAAGCACAGATACGCAGTATTTT
.	TRBJ1-1	TRBV19	TRBD1	CASTPDRGFYDTEAFF	TGTGCCAGTACCCCGGACAGGGGGTTTTATGACACTGAAGCTTTCTTT
.	TRBJ1-5	TRBV15	.	CATSRDTGQPQHF	TGTGCCACCAGCAGAGATACGGGTCAGCCCCAGCATTTT
few	TRBJ1-1	TRBV12-3/TRBV12-4	.	CASSQTLGAEAFF	TGTGCCAGCAGTCAAACCCTAGGGGCTGAAGCTTTCTTT
once	TRBJ1-6	TRBV25-1	.	CASSARSSYNSPLHF	TGTGCCAGCAGTGCGAGGAGCTCCTATAATTCACCCCTCCACTTT
.	TRBJ2-7	TRBV6-5	.	CASSSGPSYEQYF	TGTGCCAGCAGTTCGGGTCCGTCCTACGAGCAGTACTTC